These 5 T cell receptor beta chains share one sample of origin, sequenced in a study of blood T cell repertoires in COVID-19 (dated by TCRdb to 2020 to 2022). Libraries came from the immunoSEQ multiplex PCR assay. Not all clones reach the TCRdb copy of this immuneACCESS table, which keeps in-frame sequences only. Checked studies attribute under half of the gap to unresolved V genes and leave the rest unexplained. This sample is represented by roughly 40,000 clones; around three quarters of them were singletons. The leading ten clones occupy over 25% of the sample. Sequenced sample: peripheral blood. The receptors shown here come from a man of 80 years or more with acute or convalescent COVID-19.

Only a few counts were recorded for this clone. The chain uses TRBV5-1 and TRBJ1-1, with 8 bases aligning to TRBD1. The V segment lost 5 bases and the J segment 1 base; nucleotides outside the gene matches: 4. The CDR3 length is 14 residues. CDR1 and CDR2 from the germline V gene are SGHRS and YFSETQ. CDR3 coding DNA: TGCGCCAGCAGACGGACAGGGTCGAACACTGAAGCTTTCTTT. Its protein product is CASRRTGSNTEAFF.

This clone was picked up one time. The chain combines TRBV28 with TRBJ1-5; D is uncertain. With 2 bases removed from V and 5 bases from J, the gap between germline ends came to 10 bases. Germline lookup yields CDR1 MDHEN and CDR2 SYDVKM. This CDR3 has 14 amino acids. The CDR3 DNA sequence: TGTGCCAGCAGTTTACCCTCGGGGTATCAGCCCCAGCATTTT. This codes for CASSLPSGYQPQHF.

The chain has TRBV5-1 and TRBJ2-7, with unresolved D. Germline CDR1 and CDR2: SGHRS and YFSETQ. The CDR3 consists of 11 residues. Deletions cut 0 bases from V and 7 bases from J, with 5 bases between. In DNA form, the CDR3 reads TGCGCCAGCAGCTTGGATCGTGAGCAGTACTTC. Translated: CASSLDREQYF. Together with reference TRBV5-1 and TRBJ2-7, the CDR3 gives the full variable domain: KAGVTQTPRYLIKTRGQQVTLSCSPISGHRSVSWYQQTPGQGLQFLFEYFSETQRNKGNFPGRFSGRQFSNSRSEMNVSTLELGDSALYLCASSLDREQYFGPGTRLTVT.

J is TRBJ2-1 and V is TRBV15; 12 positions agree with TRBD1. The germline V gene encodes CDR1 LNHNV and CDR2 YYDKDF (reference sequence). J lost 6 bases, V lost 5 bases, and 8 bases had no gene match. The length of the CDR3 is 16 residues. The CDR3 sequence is CATSRGSGQGANEQFF. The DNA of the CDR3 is TGTGCCACCAGCCGAGGGTCGGGACAGGGGGCCAATGAGCAGTTCTTC. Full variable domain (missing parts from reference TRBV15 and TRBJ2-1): DAMVIQNPRYQVTQFGKPVTLSCSQTLNHNVMYWYQQKSSQAPKLLFHYYDKDFNNEADTPDNFQSRRPNTSFCFLDIRSPGLGDTAMYLCATSRGSGQGANEQFFGPGTRLTVL.

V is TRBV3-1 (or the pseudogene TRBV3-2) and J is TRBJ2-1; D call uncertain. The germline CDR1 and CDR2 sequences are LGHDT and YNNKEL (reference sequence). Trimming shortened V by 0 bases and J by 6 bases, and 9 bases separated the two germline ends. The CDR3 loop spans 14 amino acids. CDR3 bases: TGTGCCAGCAGCCAAGAGTGGCCTTCCAATGAGCAGTTCTTC. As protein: CASSQEWPSNEQFF.